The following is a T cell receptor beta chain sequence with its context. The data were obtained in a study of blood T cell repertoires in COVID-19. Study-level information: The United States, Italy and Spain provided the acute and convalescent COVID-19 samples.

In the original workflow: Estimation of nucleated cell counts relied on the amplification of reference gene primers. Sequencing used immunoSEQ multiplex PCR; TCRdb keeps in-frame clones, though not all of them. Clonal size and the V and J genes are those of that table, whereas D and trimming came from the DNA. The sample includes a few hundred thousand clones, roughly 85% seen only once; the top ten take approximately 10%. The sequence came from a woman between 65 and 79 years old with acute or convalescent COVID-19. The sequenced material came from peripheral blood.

This CDR3 reads CASNSGRVVAPVGYTF. CDR3 bases: TGCGCCAGCAATTCGGGAAGGGTTGTAGCGCCCGTCGGCTACACCTTC. The rearrangement joins TRBV5-1 to TRBJ1-2; D call uncertain. Trimming removed 6 bases at V and 8 bases at J, with 26 bases between. From germline, CDR1 is SGHRS and CDR2 YFSETQ. This CDR3 contains 16 residues.